The 30 T cell receptor beta chains listed next were all sequenced from one sample in a study of human T cells and chemical hapten exposure. As for time point: pre-sensitization, week 0. The sample's treatment: therapeutic diphenylcyclopropenone sensitization with weekly scalp DPC. MiXCR, applied by TCRdb to the RACE reads, yields one record per CDR3 protein. This sample has tens of thousands of distinct CDR3 sequences, with about 11% found just once. The sample in question was whole blood, obtained in connection with sensitization to the hapten diphenylcyclopropenone (DPC). These receptor sequences come from a woman aged 40 to 50 with alopecia areata. Some clones in this sample may be carry-over from other donors' samples.

The gene calls are TRBV6-5 and TRBJ1-5; D is perhaps TRBD1 (6 bases). There are 15 residues in the CDR3. The germline V gene encodes CDR1 MNHEY and CDR2 SVGAGI. Trimming took off 5 bases at V and 3 bases at J, with 14 bases between the two ends. The CDR3 protein is CASSVDRNHNQPQHF. The CDR3 region has the DNA TGTGCCAGCAGTGTCGACAGGAACCACAATCAGCCCCAGCATTTT.

This clonotype appeared many times. V gene TRBV12-3 or TRBV12-4 combines with J gene TRBJ1-5; D remains ambiguous. The CDR3 covers 13 residues. The V end lost 3 bases, the J end lost 3 bases, and 6 bases lay between the germline ends. The CDR3 nucleotides are TGTGCCAGCAGTTTCCGGGACAATCAGCCCCAGCATTTT. Translating it yields CASSFRDNQPQHF.

This clonotype was seen many times. The genes are TRBV20-1 and TRBJ1-2; no clear D gene. CDR3 length equals 13 residues. Germline CDR1 DFQATT, CDR2 SNEGSKA (reference sequence). Trimming removed 3 bases from V and 5 bases from J, with 13 bases in between. The CDR3 reads CSASSEVGYGYTF. CDR3 coding DNA: TGCAGTGCTAGCTCGGAAGTGGGGTATGGCTACACCTTC.

The V gene is TRBV7-8, the J gene TRBJ1-1, with TRBD1 identical over 8 bases. The V gene end was trimmed by 5 bases and the J gene end by 3 bases; junction bases not matched to a gene: 14. Germline V lookup: CDR1 SGHVS, CDR2 FQNEAQ. There are 17 residues in the CDR3. DNA for the CDR3: TGTGCCAGCAGCCCGCCGGGACAGGCCCCCCGGGACACTGAAGCTTTCTTT. Its protein is CASSPPGQAPRDTEAFF.

This clonotype turned up a few times. V usage is TRBV9 and J usage is TRBJ1-1; 8 bases align to TRBD1. This CDR3 has 16 residues. Unmatched junction bases numbered 9, after V lost 0 bases and J lost 5 bases. CDR1 and CDR2 (germline): SGDLS, YYNGEE. CDR3: CASSVGATDRETEAFF. The CDR3 DNA reads TGTGCCAGCAGCGTAGGGGCGACGGACAGGGAGACTGAAGCTTTCTTT.

The table lists this clonotype with many counts. V gene TRBV7-2 combines with J gene TRBJ2-4; 12 positions agree with TRBD1. V trimming: 5 bases; J trimming: 6 bases; junction bases outside the gene matches: 11. Germline CDR1 is SGHTA and CDR2 is FQGNSA. The CDR3 is made up of 17 amino acids. CDR3 sequence reads: CASSARDRGRLGNIQYF. The CDR3 coding sequence is TGTGCCAGCAGCGCCCGGGACAGGGGGCGCTTGGGAAACATTCAGTACTTC.

This clonotype came up many times. The V gene is TRBV9, the J gene TRBJ2-3; D gene uncertain. V was trimmed by 0 bases and J by 3 bases, leaving 11 bases between them. The CDR3 sequence is 15 residues long. CDR1 and CDR2 (germline): SGDLS, YYNGEE. The DNA of the CDR3 is TGTGCCAGCAGCGTAGCTGGAGTTGAGACAGATACGCAGTATTTT. This sequence encodes CASSVAGVETDTQYF.

V is TRBV6-5 and J is TRBJ2-3; perhaps TRBD2 as D (6 bases). The CDR3 has 17 amino acids. The V and J ends lost 0 bases and 0 bases respectively, with 13 bases between them. Germline CDR1 MNHEY, CDR2 SVGAGI. The CDR3, as DNA: TGTGCCAGCAGTTACTCCGGGGGACCGCAAAGCACAGATACGCAGTATTTT. Its protein product is CASSYSGGPQSTDTQYF.

This clonotype was recorded a few times. The chain uses TRBV4-2 and TRBJ2-5; 7 positions agree with TRBD1. The CDR3 runs 12 residues. After removal of 1 base from V and 9 bases from J, the junction contained 2 bases not matched to a gene. Germline V gene sequence: CDR1 LGHNA, CDR2 YNFKEQ. The CDR3 DNA follows: TGTGCCAGCAGCCAAGTAGGGGGCGCCCAGTACTTC. Translated: CASSQVGGAQYF.

The rearrangement joins TRBV7-9 to TRBJ2-7; either TRBD1 or TRBD2 may fit D (5 bases each). Germline V gene lookup returns CDR1 SEHNR and CDR2 FQNEAQ (reference sequence). The CDR3 loop spans 14 amino acids. V lost 5 bases to trimming and J lost 2 bases, with 13 bases between them. In DNA form, the CDR3 reads TGTGCCAGCAGCCTCGAGGGGATCACCTACGAGCAGTACTTC. This gives the protein CASSLEGITYEQYF. The full variable domain, in which reference TRBV7-9 and TRBJ2-7 provide the parts outside the CDR3, is DTGVSQNPRHKITKRGQNVTFRCDPISEHNRLYWYRQTLGQGPEFLTYFQNEAQLEKSRLLSDRFSAERPKGSFSTLEIQRTEQGDSAMYLCASSLEGITYEQYFGPGTRLTVT.

V is TRBV19 and J is TRBJ1-1, with D uncertain. V was pared by 1 base and J by 1 base, with 7 bases between. This CDR3 region has 14 residues. CDR1 is LNHDA and CDR2 is SQIVND in the germline V gene (reference sequence). CDR3 amino acids: CASSIGPANTEAFF. As DNA, the CDR3 is TGTGCCAGTAGTATAGGGCCAGCGAACACTGAAGCTTTCTTT.

This clonotype was seen at least ten times. The chain couples TRBV7-2 to TRBJ2-2; D is possibly TRBD1 or TRBD2 (5 bases each). Germline lookup yields CDR1 SGHTA and CDR2 FQGNSA. There are 16 residues in the CDR3. V lost 10 bases and J 3 bases, leaving 21 bases between the germline ends. CDR3 DNA sequence: TGTGCCACCCTATACTTGGGCCAGGGAGACACCGGGGAGCTGTTTTTT. Translating gives CATLYLGQGDTGELFF.

The rearrangement links TRBV7-2 to TRBJ1-1; the D gene is possibly TRBD1 (5 bases). Trimming pared 5 bases from V and 3 bases from J, leaving 16 bases between. This CDR3 contains 15 residues. Germline V gene lookup returns CDR1 SGHTA and CDR2 FQGNSA. CDR3: CASSPHGDRHTEAFF. CDR3 in DNA: TGTGCCAGCAGCCCGCATGGGGACCGGCACACTGAAGCTTTCTTT.

This clonotype was counted only a few times. V and J are TRBV18 and TRBJ2-1; 7 nucleotides align to TRBD1. CDR1 KGHSH and CDR2 LQKENI come from the germline V gene. Germline trimming cut 3 bases from V and 5 bases from J; bases unmatched to any gene: 10. This CDR3 region has 16 residues. CDR3 DNA: TGTGCCAGCTCACCGTTACCGGGACAGACTGACAATGAGCAGTTCTTC. Protein product: CASSPLPGQTDNEQFF.

This clonotype was detected ten times or more. This chain uses TRBV5-1 with TRBJ2-7; 12 nucleotides line up with TRBD2. With V trimmed by 5 bases and J by 3 bases, 9 bases remained unmatched. The length of the CDR3 is 16 residues. The germline V gene has CDR1 SGHRS and CDR2 YFSETQ. The CDR3 nucleotides are TGCGCCAGCAGACGGGCACTAGCGGGAGGCCTCTACGAGCAGTACTTC. Protein product: CASRRALAGGLYEQYF.

This clonotype was counted at least ten times. This chain joins TRBV7-7 and TRBJ2-1; 9 bases are a match to TRBD1. Germline CDR1 is SSHAT and CDR2 is FNYEAQ (reference sequence). The CDR3 extends over 15 amino acids. CDR3 loop: CGRTGAFSSYNEQFF. CDR3 bases: TGTGGAAGGACAGGGGCATTCAGCTCCTACAATGAGCAGTTCTTC.

This clonotype was detected many times. Here the CDR3 reads CASSFIGQGNSEQYF. In nucleotides, the CDR3 is TGTGCCAGCAGTTTTATCGGACAGGGGAACTCCGAGCAGTACTTC. The chain carries TRBV28 and TRBJ2-7; 9 positions agree with TRBD1. Germline V gives CDR1 MDHEN, CDR2 SYDVKM. CDR3 length: 15 residues. V was pared by 3 bases and J by 6 bases, with 9 bases of the junction left unmatched. Full variable domain (remainder filled in from reference TRBV28 and TRBJ2-7): DVKVTQSSRYLVKRTGEKVFLECVQDMDHENMFWYRQDPGLGLRLIYFSYDVKMKEKGDIPEGYSVSREKKERFSLILESASTNQTSMYLCASSFIGQGNSEQYFGPGTRLTVT.

V is TRBV7-9 and J is TRBJ2-1; D is undetermined. The CDR3 runs to 15 residues. Trimming took off 4 bases at V and 9 bases at J, with 19 bases between the two ends. The V gene's germline CDR1 is SEHNR and CDR2 FQNEAQ (reference sequence). The CDR3 coding sequence is TGTGCCAGCAGCTCTAGGTATAGAGTCAAACTTGAGCAGTTCTTC. This sequence encodes CASSSRYRVKLEQFF.

This clonotype occurred many times. V and J are TRBV21-1 and TRBJ1-5. TRBV21-1 is reported as a pseudogene. The CDR3 contains 15 residues. CDR3 bases: TGTGCCAGCACCCGGGACTCGGATAGCAATCAGCCCCAGCATTTT. This codes for CASTRDSDSNQPQHF.

The gene calls are TRBV7-6 and TRBJ1-6, with D possibly being TRBD1 (6 bases). With 5 bases removed from V and 6 bases from J, the gap between germline ends came to 14 bases. The CDR3 has 15 amino acids. Germline-derived CDR1 and CDR2 are SGHVS and FNYEAQ. The CDR3, as DNA: TGTGCCAGCAGCCGGGGGGGCGCCCTTAATTCACCCCTCCACTTT. Its protein is CASSRGGALNSPLHF.

This clonotype was seen many times. The chain is built from TRBV29-1 and TRBJ2-5; D is unclear. V lost 6 bases and J 4 bases, leaving 6 bases between the germline ends. This CDR3 is built from 10 residues. Germline V gene sequence: CDR1 SQVTM, CDR2 ANQGSEA. DNA of the CDR3: TGCAGCGTGGCCCCAGAGACCCAGTACTTC. This encodes CSVAPETQYF.

The genes are TRBV5-1 and TRBJ2-3; D might be TRBD1 (5 bases). The CDR3 length is 16 residues. Looked up from germline, CDR1 is SGHRS and CDR2 is YFSETQ. Trimming removed 7 bases from V and 2 bases from J, with 20 bases in between. CDR3 loop: CASLLLGRWDTDTQYF. CDR3 nucleotides: TGCGCCAGCCTACTCTTGGGGCGGTGGGACACAGATACGCAGTATTTT.

This clonotype was counted at least ten times. The genes are TRBV6-5 and TRBJ2-2, with D perhaps assigned TRBD1 or TRBD2 (5 bases each). CDR1 is MNHEY, CDR2 SVGAGI, per germline. This CDR3 spans 16 amino acids. V was pared by 10 bases and J by 1 base, with 19 bases between. CDR3 nucleotide sequence: TGTGCCACGAGACCACCGGGGCCTTTGAACACCGGGGAGCTGTTTTTT. Translating gives CATRPPGPLNTGELFF.

The table lists this clonotype with a few counts. The rearrangement joins TRBV6-2 or TRBV6-3 to TRBJ1-2; TRBD1 might be the D (5 bases). Trimming removed 6 bases from V and 4 bases from J, with 15 bases in between. Germline V gene lookup returns CDR1 MNHEY and CDR2 SVGEGT. The CDR3 loop spans 14 amino acids. CDR3 amino acids: CASRPDRALYGYTF. CDR3 in DNA: TGTGCCAGCAGGCCCGACAGAGCCCTCTATGGCTACACCTTC.

In its sample, this clonotype was seen many times. This chain connects TRBV29-1 to TRBJ2-7; TRBD1 is a possible D gene (5 bases). This CDR3 contains 12 residues. The V end was cut by 1 base, the J end by 7 bases, with 11 bases between. The germline CDR1 and CDR2 sequences are SQVTM and ANQGSEA. The CDR3 spells CSVEVKGYEQYF. Written as DNA, the CDR3 is TGCAGCGTTGAAGTTAAGGGGTATGAGCAGTACTTC.

Only a few counts were recorded for this clonotype. J is TRBJ1-4 and V is TRBV9; no firm D call. This CDR3 comprises 15 residues. V lost 0 bases and J lost 8, with 14 bases in between. Germline V gives CDR1 SGDLS, CDR2 YYNGEE. CDR3: CASSVGAGRSEKLFF. The CDR3, as DNA: TGTGCCAGCAGCGTAGGGGCAGGCCGATCGGAAAAACTGTTTTTT.

This clonotype came up a few times. This chain uses TRBV20-1 with TRBJ2-7; the match to TRBD1 covers 12 bases. The CDR3 covers 16 residues. Germline CDR1 DFQATT, CDR2 SNEGSKA (reference sequence). V trimming: 6 bases; J trimming: 5 bases; junction bases outside the gene matches: 14. The CDR3 protein is CSAPRVEGQGAHEQYF. The CDR3 bases are TGCAGTGCCCCCAGGGTAGAGGGACAGGGGGCCCACGAGCAGTACTTC.

The rearrangement joins TRBV11-3 to TRBJ2-3; possible D gene TRBD2, 5 bases. The CDR3 spans 16 residues. Germline V CDR1 and CDR2: SGHNT, YENEEA. Trimming removed 5 bases from V and 2 bases from J, with 17 bases in between. CDR3 DNA: TGTGCCAGCAGCCGCGGGCCTCTGGGCCCCACAGATACGCAGTATTTT. Its protein is CASSRGPLGPTDTQYF.

This chain joins TRBV6-2 or TRBV6-3 and TRBJ2-2, with 8 nucleotides matching TRBD2. With V trimmed by 2 bases and J by 0 bases, 2 bases remained unmatched. Germline V gene data show CDR1 as MNHEY and CDR2 as SVGEGT. The CDR3 is 16 residues long. The CDR3 protein is CASSYAGGPNTGELFF. The CDR3 coding sequence is TGTGCCAGCAGTTACGCGGGGGGACCGAACACCGGGGAGCTGTTTTTT.

This clonotype was observed many times. The rearrangement links TRBV6-5 to TRBJ2-3, with TRBD2 matching over 7 bases. CDR1 and CDR2 from the germline V gene are MNHEY and SVGAGI. CDR3 length: 15 residues. With V trimmed by 2 bases and J by 4 bases, 6 bases remained unmatched. CDR3: CASSYGGSRSDTQYF. Written as DNA, the CDR3 is TGTGCCAGCAGTTACGGCGGGAGTAGGTCAGATACGCAGTATTTT.